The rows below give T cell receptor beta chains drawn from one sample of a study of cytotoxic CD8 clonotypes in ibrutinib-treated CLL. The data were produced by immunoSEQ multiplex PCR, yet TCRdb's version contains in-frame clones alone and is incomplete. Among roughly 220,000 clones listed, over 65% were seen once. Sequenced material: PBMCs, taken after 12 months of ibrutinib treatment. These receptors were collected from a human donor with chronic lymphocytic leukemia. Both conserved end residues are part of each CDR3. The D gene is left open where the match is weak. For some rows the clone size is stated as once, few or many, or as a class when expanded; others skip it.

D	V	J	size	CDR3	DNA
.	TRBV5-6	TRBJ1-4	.	CASSTGTGNEKLFF	TGTGCCAGCAGCACAGGGACTGGGAATGAAAAACTGTTTTTT
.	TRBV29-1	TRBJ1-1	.	CSVGKGGGQTEAFF	TGCAGCGTTGGGAAAGGAGGGGGGCAAACTGAAGCTTTCTTT
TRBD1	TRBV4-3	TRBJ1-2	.	CASSLSAGTANYGYTF	TGCGCCAGCAGCCTGTCAGCGGGGACAGCTAACTATGGCTACACCTTC
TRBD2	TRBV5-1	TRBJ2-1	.	CASSFGGGAGNEQFF	TGCGCCAGCAGCTTCGGCGGGGGGGCAGGTAATGAGCAGTTCTTC
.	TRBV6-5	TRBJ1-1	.	CASSAGYTEAFF	TGTGCCAGCAGTGCAGGGTACACTGAAGCTTTCTTT
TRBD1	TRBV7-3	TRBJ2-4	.	CASSSDRGQTKNIQYF	TGTGCCAGCAGCTCCGACAGGGGGCAAACCAAAAACATTCAGTACTTC
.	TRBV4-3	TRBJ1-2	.	CASSPWLGTNYGYTF	TGCGCCAGCAGCCCCTGGCTGGGGACCAACTATGGCTACACCTTC
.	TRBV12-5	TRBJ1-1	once	CASGLVPTSTVEAFF	TGTGCTAGTGGTTTGGTACCGACCTCCACGGTGGAAGCTTTCTTT
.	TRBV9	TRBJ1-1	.	CASRGGGSEAFF	TGTGCCAGCAGGGGGGGAGGATCTGAAGCTTTCTTT
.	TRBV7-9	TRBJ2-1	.	CASSPNSGQFF	TGTGCCAGCAGCCCAAACTCGGGGCAGTTCTTC
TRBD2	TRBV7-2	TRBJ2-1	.	CASSRTSGRVYNEQFF	TGTGCCAGCAGCCGAACTAGCGGGAGAGTTTACAATGAGCAGTTCTTC
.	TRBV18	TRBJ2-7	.	CASSPGGGTEQYF	TGTGCCAGCTCACCGGGAGGGGGCACCGAGCAGTACTTC
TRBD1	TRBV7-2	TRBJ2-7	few	CASSITGGLSYEQYF	TGTGCCAGCAGTATCACAGGGGGCTTGTCCTACGAGCAGTACTTC
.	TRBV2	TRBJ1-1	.	CASSTPDTRTALTEAFF	TGTGCCAGCAGTACACCTGATACGAGGACAGCTCTCACTGAAGCTTTCTTT
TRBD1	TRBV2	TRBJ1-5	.	CASSGDRVGQPQHF	TGTGCCAGCAGTGGAGACAGGGTTGGACAGCCCCAGCATTTT
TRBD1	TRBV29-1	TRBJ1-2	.	CSVDRDRGNYGYTF	TGCAGCGTCGACCGGGACAGGGGGAACTATGGCTACACCTTC
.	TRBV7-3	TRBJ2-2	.	CASSLTGGIGELFF	TGTGCCAGCAGCTTAACGGGCGGGATTGGGGAGCTGTTTTTT
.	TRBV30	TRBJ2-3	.	CAWHRTITQYF	TGTGCCTGGCACCGGACAATTACGCAGTATTTT
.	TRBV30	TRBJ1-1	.	CAWRAGLMNTEAFF	TGTGCCTGGAGGGCGGGGTTGATGAACACTGAAGCTTTCTTT
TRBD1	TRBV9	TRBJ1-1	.	CASRQLGTGNTEAFF	TGTGCCAGCAGACAACTCGGGACAGGGAACACTGAAGCTTTCTTT
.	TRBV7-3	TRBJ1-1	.	CASSHREGTEAFF	TGTGCCAGCAGCCACAGGGAGGGCACTGAAGCTTTCTTT
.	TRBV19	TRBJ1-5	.	CATRQSNQPQHF	TGTGCCACGCGACAGAGCAATCAGCCCCAGCATTTT
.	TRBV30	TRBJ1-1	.	CAWTTRRGGRNTEAFF	TGTGCCTGGACCACAAGACGCGGGGGCAGGAACACTGAAGCTTTCTTT
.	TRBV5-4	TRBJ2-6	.	CASSLRWLSGANVLTF	TGTGCCAGCAGCTTGCGATGGCTCTCTGGGGCCAACGTCCTGACTTTC
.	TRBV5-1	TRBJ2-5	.	CASSPLRGQETQYF	TGCGCCAGCAGCCCCTTGCGGGGTCAAGAGACCCAGTACTTC
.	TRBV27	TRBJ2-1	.	CASSLGLSGSNEQFF	TGTGCCAGCAGTTTAGGACTTTCCGGAAGCAATGAGCAGTTCTTC
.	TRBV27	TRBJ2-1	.	CASSWTSLSTYNEQFF	TGTGCCAGCAGTTGGACTTCACTAAGTACTTACAATGAGCAGTTCTTC
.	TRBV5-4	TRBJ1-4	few	CASSPGSWGEKLFF	TGTGCCAGCAGCCCGGGCTCTTGGGGTGAAAAACTGTTTTTT
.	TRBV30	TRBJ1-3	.	CAWRRIGSGNTIYF	TGTGCCTGGAGGAGGATAGGCTCTGGAAACACCATATATTTT
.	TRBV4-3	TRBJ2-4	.	CASSQDPGTSRDQYF	TGCGCCAGCAGCCAAGATCCGGGAACTAGTAGAGATCAGTACTTC
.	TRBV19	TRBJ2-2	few	CASSKSGQLTGELFF	TGTGCCAGTAGCAAAAGTGGCCAGTTAACCGGGGAGCTGTTTTTT
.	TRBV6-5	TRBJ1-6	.	CASSLQGPNSPLHF	TGTGCCAGCAGCCTACAGGGACCCAATTCACCCCTCCACTTT
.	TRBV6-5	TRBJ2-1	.	CASSGILGSSEQFF	TGTGCCAGCAGTGGGATCCTGGGCAGTAGTGAGCAGTTCTTC
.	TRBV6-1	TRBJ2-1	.	CASRVGHNEQFF	TGTGCCAGCAGAGTGGGACACAATGAGCAGTTCTTC
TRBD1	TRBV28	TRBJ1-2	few	CASSFSGTNRGSYTF	TGTGCCAGCAGTTTTTCGGGAACCAACAGGGGTTCGTACACCTTC
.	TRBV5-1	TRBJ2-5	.	CASSLAPQETQYF	TGCGCCAGCAGCTTGGCGCCCCAAGAGACCCAGTACTTC
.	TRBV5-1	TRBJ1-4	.	CASSYSGRANEKLFF	TGCGCCAGCAGCTATTCAGGGAGGGCTAATGAAAAACTGTTTTTT